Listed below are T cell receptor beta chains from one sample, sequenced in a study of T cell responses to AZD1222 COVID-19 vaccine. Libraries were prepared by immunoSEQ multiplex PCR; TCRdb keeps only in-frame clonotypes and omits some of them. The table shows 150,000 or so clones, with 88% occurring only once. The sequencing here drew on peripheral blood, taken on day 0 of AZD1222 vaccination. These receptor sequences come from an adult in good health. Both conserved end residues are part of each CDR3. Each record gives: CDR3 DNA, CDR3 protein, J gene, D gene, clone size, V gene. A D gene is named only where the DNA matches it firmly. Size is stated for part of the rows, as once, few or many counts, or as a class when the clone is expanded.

CDR3nt: TGTGCCAGCAGCCCCCAGCGGGAGCCCTACGAGCAGTACTTC
CDR3aa: CASSPQREPYEQYF
j_gene: TRBJ2-7
d_gene: TRBD2
abundance: .
v_gene: TRBV11-1

CDR3nt: TGTGCCAGCAGCTTAGGCCTCTCTGGAAACACCATATATTTT
CDR3aa: CASSLGLSGNTIYF
j_gene: TRBJ1-3
d_gene: .
abundance: .
v_gene: TRBV5-6

CDR3nt: TGTGCCAGCAGTTACTCGAGATCCCGGGACTGGGGCCAAGAGACCCAGTACTTC
CDR3aa: CASSYSRSRDWGQETQYF
j_gene: TRBJ2-5
d_gene: .
abundance: .
v_gene: TRBV6-2/TRBV6-3

CDR3nt: TGTGCCAGCAGCCGAAGTCCCGGGACTGGGTTGGGCGCCCCTCAGCCCCAGCATTTT
CDR3aa: CASSRSPGTGLGAPQPQHF
j_gene: TRBJ1-5
d_gene: .
abundance: few
v_gene: TRBV6-6

CDR3nt: TGCAGCGTTGGAGTAGGGCTGGAGACCCAGTACTTC
CDR3aa: CSVGVGLETQYF
j_gene: TRBJ2-5
d_gene: .
abundance: few
v_gene: TRBV29-1

CDR3nt: TGTGCCTGGCGGGACACACCTAATTCACCCCTCCACTTT
CDR3aa: CAWRDTPNSPLHF
j_gene: TRBJ1-6
d_gene: .
abundance: once
v_gene: TRBV30

CDR3nt: TGTGCCAGCAGCCAAGTGACGGAGTGGACCCAGTACTTC
CDR3aa: CASSQVTEWTQYF
j_gene: TRBJ2-5
d_gene: .
abundance: many
v_gene: TRBV14

CDR3nt: TGTGCCAGCAGCCCCCCCGGGAGGCGGGAGGGAAACACAGATACGCAGTATTTT
CDR3aa: CASSPPGRREGNTDTQYF
j_gene: TRBJ2-3
d_gene: TRBD2
abundance: few
v_gene: TRBV5-4

CDR3nt: TGTGCCAGTAGTAGTGGACAAGGCCTTAATTCACCCCTCCACTTT
CDR3aa: CASSSGQGLNSPLHF
j_gene: TRBJ1-6
d_gene: .
abundance: .
v_gene: TRBV19

CDR3nt: TGTGCCAGCACCTTTCAGACCGGCGACAATGAGCAGTTCTTC
CDR3aa: CASTFQTGDNEQFF
j_gene: TRBJ2-1
d_gene: .
abundance: .
v_gene: TRBV2

CDR3nt: TGTGCCAGCAGCTTAGTGGGGGCGGGACTAGCGGGAATCGAGACCCAGTACTTC
CDR3aa: CASSLVGAGLAGIETQYF
j_gene: TRBJ2-5
d_gene: TRBD2
abundance: .
v_gene: TRBV7-2

CDR3nt: TGTGCCAGCAGTTTCGAGGGTCCTCGGGAGACCCAGTACTTC
CDR3aa: CASSFEGPRETQYF
j_gene: TRBJ2-5
d_gene: .
abundance: .
v_gene: TRBV27

CDR3nt: TGTGCCACCAGCAGAAAGCGGACCGGGACACAGCCAACGAACACCGGGGAGCTGTTTTTT
CDR3aa: CATSRKRTGTQPTNTGELFF
j_gene: TRBJ2-2
d_gene: .
abundance: .
v_gene: TRBV15

CDR3nt: TGTGCCAGCAGTGAGACTAGTGTAGATACGCAGTATTTT
CDR3aa: CASSETSVDTQYF
j_gene: TRBJ2-3
d_gene: .
abundance: .
v_gene: TRBV6-4

CDR3nt: TGTGCCAGCAGCTTAAGCTCATATGGCTACACCTTC
CDR3aa: CASSLSSYGYTF
j_gene: TRBJ1-2
d_gene: .
abundance: .
v_gene: TRBV5-6

CDR3nt: TGTGCCAGCAGGGGCAGTGCTTATGGCTACACCTTC
CDR3aa: CASRGSAYGYTF
j_gene: TRBJ1-2
d_gene: .
abundance: .
v_gene: TRBV6-5

CDR3nt: TGCGCCAGCAGCCCGGAGGGGAAGAATGAGCAGTTCTTC
CDR3aa: CASSPEGKNEQFF
j_gene: TRBJ2-1
d_gene: .
abundance: .
v_gene: TRBV5-1

CDR3nt: TGTGCCAGTAGAGGTGGGAGTGGGGTTGGCGAGACCCAGTACTTC
CDR3aa: CASRGGSGVGETQYF
j_gene: TRBJ2-5
d_gene: .
abundance: .
v_gene: TRBV19

CDR3nt: TGTGCCAGTAGTATAGGACAGGGGGCTGAGGCTTTCTTT
CDR3aa: CASSIGQGAEAFF
j_gene: TRBJ1-1
d_gene: TRBD1
abundance: .
v_gene: TRBV19

CDR3nt: TGCGCCAGCAGCCAAGGACAGGGAAGCAATCAGCCCCAGCATTTT
CDR3aa: CASSQGQGSNQPQHF
j_gene: TRBJ1-5
d_gene: TRBD1
abundance: .
v_gene: TRBV4-3

CDR3nt: TGTGCCAGCAGCCAAGATAGAACTGAAGCTTTCTTT
CDR3aa: CASSQDRTEAFF
j_gene: TRBJ1-1
d_gene: .
abundance: once
v_gene: TRBV4-2

CDR3nt: TGTGCCAGCAGTGAAACCAGGGGAAACTATGGCTACACCTTC
CDR3aa: CASSETRGNYGYTF
j_gene: TRBJ1-2
d_gene: .
abundance: .
v_gene: TRBV2

CDR3nt: TGTGCTAGTGGTTTGGGGTTGACGATGGTGAGGTTT
CDR3aa: CASGLGLTMVRF
j_gene: TRBJ1-1
d_gene: .
abundance: .
v_gene: TRBV12-5

CDR3nt: TGTGCCAGCAGTTACTCGTCCAATCAGCCCCAGCATTTT
CDR3aa: CASSYSSNQPQHF
j_gene: TRBJ1-5
d_gene: .
abundance: .
v_gene: TRBV6-5

CDR3nt: TGTGCCAGCAGCTCTGGTTGGGGGGAGACCCAGTACTTC
CDR3aa: CASSSGWGETQYF
j_gene: TRBJ2-5
d_gene: .
abundance: .
v_gene: TRBV9